The T cell receptor beta chain under discussion was sequenced for a study of cytomegalovirus exposure and HLA in healthy donors. This clone has more than one count but fewer than ten. The target antigen is unknown. PCR was performed using 60 Vbeta and 13 Jbeta primers. Here immunoSEQ multiplex PCR was the method, and the copy in TCRdb shows in-frame clones only, minus some. The sample carries around 150,000 clones, roughly 84% recorded once. The germline V gene encodes CDR1 SEHNR and CDR2 FQNEAQ (reference sequence). The CDR3 loop spans 16 amino acids. Trimming removed 0 bases from V and 8 bases from J; junction bases left unmatched: 6. Study observations and caveats: Analysis performed later found approximately 17,000 TCR beta sequences associated with HLA alleles at 0.05 false discovery rate.

Sequencing input: PBMCs. The receptor was isolated from a man between 18 and 29 years old in good health and CMV-seropositive. The V gene is TRBV7-9, the J gene TRBJ2-1, with 11 bases that match TRBD2. CDR3 in amino acids: CASSLAPLAGGDEQFF. CDR3 nucleotide sequence: TGTGCCAGCAGCTTAGCGCCGCTAGCGGGGGGAGATGAGCAGTTCTTC.